The rows below give T cell receptor beta chains drawn from one sample of a study of PD-1 blockade in mismatch repair-deficient tumors. Data came from immunoSEQ multiplex PCR; TCRdb stores just in-frame clones and leaves some out. Altogether roughly 14,000 clones are present, 84% being singletons, with the ten largest covering less than 20%. Sequenced here: PBMCs, sampled before pembrolizumab treatment. These receptors all come from an adult with mismatch repair-deficient cancer. CDR3s leave out the opening cysteine and the closing phenylalanine or tryptophan.

>TRBV10-1|TRBJ2-5
ASRHRAQETQY
>TRBV28|TRBJ2-1
ASSLSYSYNEQF
>TRBV4-1|TRBJ2-6
ASSQGQLRGANVLT
>TRBV28|TRBJ2-5
ASSLWEAGGRETQY
>TRBV4-3|TRBJ1-1
ASSQGRDNFEAF
>TRBV30|TRBJ2-7
AWSKKQGYEQY
>TRBV11-2|TRBJ2-3
ASSQWTGQTDTQY
>TRBV15|TRBJ2-1
ATSRDLQGPF
>TRBV5-6|TRBJ2-7
ASSHRDRNYEQY
>TRBV7-8|TRBJ2-1
ASSLAHGGGSYNEQF
>TRBV29-1|TRBJ1-1
SVEGGTPRASTEAF
>TRBV10-3|TRBJ2-2
AIGLDRDTGELF
>TRBV6-6|TRBJ2-7
ASSSAQREPYEQY
>TRBV18|TRBJ2-5
ASSPQGAVETQY
>TRBV30|TRBJ2-2
AGRAGGKDTGELF
>TRBV5-6|TRBJ2-5
ASSGIGQGSLETQY
>TRBV29-1|TRBJ2-1
SVEGSFYNEQF
>TRBV19|TRBJ2-7
ASSPRQGGGYEQY
>TRBV2|TRBJ2-3
ASSAIADLTDTQY
>TRBV9|TRBJ2-7
ASSVVPDSYEQY
>TRBV29-1|TRBJ2-7
SVVPATTYEQY
>TRBV7-3|TRBJ2-2
ASSLSLTRQNTGELF
>TRBV19|TRBJ2-7
ASSIADSYEQY
>TRBV9|TRBJ1-5
ASSSSAGDSNQPQH
>TRBV7-2|TRBJ2-3
ASSLFRLDTQY
>TRBV19|TRBJ2-1
ASSRSGTDYNEQF
>TRBV5-1|TRBJ2-7
ASSLGPGGATYEQY
>TRBV30|TRBJ2-5
AWSVGDRETQY
>TRBV27|TRBJ2-7
ASSFSGRAYEQY
>TRBV4-1|TRBJ2-1
ASSQGRLAGPPGNEQF
>TRBV5-4|TRBJ2-7
ASSFSVRYEQY
>TRBV7-9|TRBJ1-2
ASSPPFPGTGYGYT
>TRBV18|TRBJ1-2
ASSPKTGPYGYT
>TRBV5-1|TRBJ1-5
ASSLSYGNQPQH
>TRBV7-2|TRBJ2-7
ASSLDSGSPYEQY
>TRBV19|TRBJ2-1
ASSIAPTNEQF
>TRBV4-1|TRBJ1-4
ASSQLDRDEKLF
>TRBV27|TRBJ2-1
ASSFTVGGEQF
>TRBV5-6|TRBJ2-1
ASSLAQGRDRF
>TRBV7-8|TRBJ2-2
ASSFAPDRIPNTGELF
>TRBV18|TRBJ2-5
ASSPTIAREGGTQY
>TRBV5-1|TRBJ1-1
ASRLTGAFGAF
>TRBV28|TRBJ2-7
ASRLSPPRGAYEQY
>TRBV11-2|TRBJ2-1
ASSLKGLAGNEQF
>TRBV6-1|TRBJ1-2
ASSGRVWDNYGYT
>TRBV7-9|TRBJ2-7
ASSSWGISDEQY
>TRBV4-1|TRBJ1-5
ASGLGGSNQPQH
>TRBV7-9|TRBJ2-5
ASSWGQVIQETQY
>TRBV4-1|TRBJ2-7
ASSHRTGGSYEQY
>TRBV10-3|TRBJ2-2
AISEQGGMLTGELF